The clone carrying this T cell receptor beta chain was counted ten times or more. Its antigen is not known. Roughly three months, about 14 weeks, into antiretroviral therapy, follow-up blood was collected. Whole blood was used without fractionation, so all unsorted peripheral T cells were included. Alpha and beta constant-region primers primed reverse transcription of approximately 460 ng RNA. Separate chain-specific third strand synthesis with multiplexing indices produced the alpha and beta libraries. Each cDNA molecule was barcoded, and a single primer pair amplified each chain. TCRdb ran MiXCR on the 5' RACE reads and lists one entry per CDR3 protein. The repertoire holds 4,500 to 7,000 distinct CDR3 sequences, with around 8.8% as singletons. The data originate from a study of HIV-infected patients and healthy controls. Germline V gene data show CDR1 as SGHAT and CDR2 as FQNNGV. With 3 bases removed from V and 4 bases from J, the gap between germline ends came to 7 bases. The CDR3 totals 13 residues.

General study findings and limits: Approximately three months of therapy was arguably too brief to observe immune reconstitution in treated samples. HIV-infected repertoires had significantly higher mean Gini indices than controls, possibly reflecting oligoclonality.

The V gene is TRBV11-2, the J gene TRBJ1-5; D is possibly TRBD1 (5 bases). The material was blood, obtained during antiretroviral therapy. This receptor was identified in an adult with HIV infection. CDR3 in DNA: TGTGCCAGCAGCTTCCAGGGAAATCAGCCCCAGCATTTT. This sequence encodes CASSFQGNQPQHF.